One sample yielded the 9 T cell receptor beta chains listed below, sequenced in a study of blood T cell repertoires in COVID-19. Profiling relied on immunoSEQ multiplex PCR, and the TCRdb table lists in-frame clones only, not all of them. This sample has 300,000 to 350,000 clones, with about 90% found just once. The sequencing input was peripheral blood. The receptor source for this set is a man between 18 and 29 years old with active or convalescent COVID-19.

This clone was seen a few times. The gene calls are TRBV5-4 and TRBJ1-2, with D perhaps matching TRBD1 (5 bases). Germline CDR1 is SGHNT and CDR2 is YYREEE (reference sequence). The CDR3 runs 14 residues. V was shortened by 4 bases and J by 2 bases, with 12 bases between the two germline ends. The CDR3 DNA follows: TGTGCCAGCAGCGAGAGTTGGGGCAACTATGGCTACACCTTC. Its protein is CASSESWGNYGYTF.

V and J are TRBV5-1 and TRBJ2-7, with 7 bases aligning to TRBD1. After removal of 3 bases from V and 3 bases from J, the junction contained 3 bases not matched to a gene. The CDR3 contains 13 residues. The germline V gene has CDR1 SGHRS and CDR2 YFSETQ. CDR3 bases: TGCGCCAGCAGCTCGGGACAGTACTACGAGCAGTACTTC. It translates to CASSSGQYYEQYF.

The J gene is TRBJ2-7, the V gene TRBV5-6; 11 bases match TRBD2. CDR3 size: 15 residues. Germline V CDR1 and CDR2: SGHDT, YYEEEE. Trimming removed 0 bases from V and 3 bases from J; junction bases left unmatched: 2. Written as DNA, the CDR3 is TGTGCCAGCAGCTTGGAGCTAGCGGGAGGCTACGAGCAGTACTTC. Protein product: CASSLELAGGYEQYF.

The chain has TRBV2 and TRBJ2-1; TRBD2 might be the D (6 bases). V dropped 3 bases and J dropped 4 bases, with 13 bases sitting between them. The CDR3 has 15 amino acids. The germline CDR1 and CDR2 sequences are SNHLY and FYNNEI. CDR3 in amino acids: CASSDGGEGYNEQFF. As DNA, the CDR3 is TGTGCCAGCAGTGATGGAGGGGAAGGATACAATGAGCAGTTCTTC.

This clone was seen once. The CDR3 sequence: CASSPTRLISYNEQFF. DNA for the CDR3: TGTGCCAGCAGCCCAACCCGACTGATCTCCTACAATGAGCAGTTCTTC. V and J are TRBV7-9 and TRBJ2-1; no reliable D call. The germline V gene encodes CDR1 SEHNR and CDR2 FQNEAQ (reference sequence). The CDR3 is made up of 16 amino acids. V was shortened by 5 bases and J by 0 bases, with 14 bases between the two germline ends.

Here the CDR3 DNA reads TGTGCCAGCAGAGGAACTAGCGGGAGAACGAATGAGCAGTTCTTC. Encoded protein: CASRGTSGRTNEQFF. The V and J genes are TRBV2 and TRBJ2-1; 11 nucleotides match TRBD2. CDR1 SNHLY and CDR2 FYNNEI come from the germline V gene. The CDR3 contains 15 residues. With V trimmed by 6 bases and J by 7 bases, 8 bases remained unmatched.

This clone showed up just once. The chain uses TRBV7-6 and TRBJ2-1; 13 nucleotides agree with TRBD2. The V segment lost 4 bases and the J segment 7 bases; nucleotides outside the gene matches: 4. The CDR3 consists of 15 residues. The V gene's germline CDR1 is SGHVS and CDR2 FNYEAQ. CDR3 in DNA: TGTGCCAGCAGCTCCGGGACTAGCGGGGAGAATGAGCAGTTCTTC. Protein product: CASSSGTSGENEQFF.

V is TRBV15 and J is TRBJ1-4; 7 nucleotides line up with TRBD1. V trimming: 5 bases; J trimming: 7 bases; junction bases outside the gene matches: 7. The CDR3 sequence is 14 residues long. Germline V gene sequence: CDR1 LNHNV, CDR2 YYDKDF (reference sequence). The CDR3 region is CATSEGAGGEKLFF. The CDR3 DNA reads as TGTGCCACCAGCGAGGGGGCCGGAGGTGAAAAACTGTTTTTT.

The genes are TRBV6-6 and TRBJ1-4; 7 nucleotides align to TRBD1. The CDR3 runs 14 residues. Losses at the gene ends were 6 bases for V and 8 bases for J; bases not matched to a gene: 9. Germline V gene lookup returns CDR1 MNHNY and CDR2 SVGAGI (reference sequence). CDR3 in amino acids: CASRLDRLDEKLFF. The CDR3 nucleotides are TGTGCCAGCAGATTGGACAGGCTCGACGAAAAACTGTTTTTT.